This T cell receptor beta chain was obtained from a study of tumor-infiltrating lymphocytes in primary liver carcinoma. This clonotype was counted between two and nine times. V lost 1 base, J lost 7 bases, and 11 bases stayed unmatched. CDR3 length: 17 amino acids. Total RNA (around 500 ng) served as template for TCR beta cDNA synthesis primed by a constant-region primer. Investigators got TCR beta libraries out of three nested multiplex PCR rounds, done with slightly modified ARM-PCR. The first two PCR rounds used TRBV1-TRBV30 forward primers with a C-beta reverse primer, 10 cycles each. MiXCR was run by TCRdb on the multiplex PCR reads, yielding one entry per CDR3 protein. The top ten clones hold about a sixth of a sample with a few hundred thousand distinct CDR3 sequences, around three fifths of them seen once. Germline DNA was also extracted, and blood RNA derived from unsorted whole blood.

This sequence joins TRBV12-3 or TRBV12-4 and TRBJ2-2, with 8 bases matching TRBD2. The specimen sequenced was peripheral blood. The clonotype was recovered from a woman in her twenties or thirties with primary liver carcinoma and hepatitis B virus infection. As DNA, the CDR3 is TGTGCCAGCAGTTTAGACCCTAGCGGGTCATCACACGGGGAGCTGTTTTTT. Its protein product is CASSLDPSGSSHGELFF.